This entry lists 26 T cell receptor beta chains sequenced from one sample in a study of T cell clonotyping in hematopoietic cell transplantation. Sequenced by immunoSEQ multiplex PCR; TCRdb stores in-frame clones only, minus some. The repertoire holds roughly 38,000 clones, with around 90% as singletons. The specimen sequenced was peripheral blood mononuclear cells. These receptors were collected from a woman in her thirties or forties in good health. Some clones in this sample may be carry-over from other donors' samples.

This chain joins TRBV28 and TRBJ2-7; a possible D gene is TRBD1 (7 bases). CDR1 and CDR2 from the germline V gene are MDHEN and SYDVKM. The CDR3 extends over 13 amino acids. Trimming removed 10 bases at V and 3 bases at J, with 16 bases between. DNA of the CDR3: TGTGCCACGCGGGGACAGAGGTTCTACGAGCAGTACTTC. It specifies CATRGQRFYEQYF.

The V gene is TRBV4-1, the J gene TRBJ2-7, with no clear D. Deletions cut 1 base from V and 1 base from J, with 14 bases between. The germline gives CDR1 MGHRA, CDR2 YSYEKL. The CDR3 runs 16 residues. CDR3 region: CASSQGLAQGSYEQYF. The CDR3 nucleotides are TGCGCCAGCAGCCAAGGGTTGGCCCAAGGGTCCTACGAGCAGTACTTC.

The chain recombines TRBV7-2 with TRBJ2-6; D may be TRBD1 (5 bases). The CDR3 covers 15 residues. Germline CDR1 reads SGHTA; CDR2 reads FQGNSA. Between the trimmed V and J ends, which lost 4 bases and 2 bases, there was a span of 9 bases. Here the CDR3 reads CASSSLGPGANVLTF. The CDR3 DNA is TGTGCCAGCAGCTCCCTGGGGCCTGGGGCCAACGTCCTGACTTTC.

This clone came up a few times. This rearrangement joins TRBV5-4 to TRBJ2-2; tentatively, D is TRBD1 (5 bases). Per the germline V gene, CDR1 is SGHNT and CDR2 is YYREEE (reference sequence). The CDR3 consists of 18 residues. V was cut by 4 bases and J by 0 bases, with 19 bases left in between. The CDR3: CASSGTEGANTNTGELFF. Here the CDR3 DNA reads TGTGCCAGCAGCGGAACGGAAGGGGCTAATACGAACACCGGGGAGCTGTTTTTT.

V gene TRBV27 combines with J gene TRBJ2-7, with 11 bases aligning to TRBD1. J was trimmed by 3 bases and V by 4 bases; bases with no gene match: 2. CDR3 length: 14 residues. Germline V gene sequence: CDR1 MNHEY, CDR2 SMNVEV (reference sequence). The CDR3 loop is CASSSGTGGYEQYF. For the CDR3, the DNA is TGTGCCAGCAGTTCCGGGACAGGGGGCTACGAGCAGTACTTC.

The V and J genes are TRBV27 and TRBJ2-1; D may correspond to TRBD1 or TRBD2 (6 bases each). Germline V gives CDR1 MNHEY, CDR2 SMNVEV (reference sequence). The ends were cut back, 7 bases at V and 6 bases at J, with 37 bases in the middle. This CDR3 is 21 amino acids long. CDR3 sequence: CASNSGIEEASAKRGGNEQFF. The CDR3 nucleotides are TGTGCCAGCAATTCCGGGATCGAAGAGGCTAGCGCGAAGAGAGGGGGCAATGAGCAGTTCTTC.

This clone was counted once. The chain couples TRBV14 to TRBJ1-3, with unresolved D. Deletions cut 3 bases from V and 7 bases from J, with 16 bases between. The germline V gene encodes CDR1 SGHDN and CDR2 FVKESK. This CDR3 is built from 15 residues. The CDR3 protein is CASSQDTGFLNTIYF. Written as DNA, the CDR3 is TGTGCCAGCAGCCAGGATACGGGGTTTTTGAACACCATATATTTT.

V and J are TRBV6-5 and TRBJ1-2; D gene unclear. Germline CDR1 reads MNHEY; CDR2 reads SVGAGI. This CDR3 has 14 amino acids. Trimming pared 7 bases from V and 5 bases from J, leaving 17 bases between. The chain's CDR3 is CASIDRGALYGYTF. As DNA, the CDR3 is TGTGCCAGCATTGACCGAGGCGCCCTATATGGCTACACCTTC.

V and J are TRBV19 and TRBJ2-7; no reliable D call. Trimming pared 3 bases from V and 1 base from J, leaving 13 bases between. CDR1 is LNHDA, CDR2 SQIVND, per germline (reference sequence). CDR3 length: 15 residues. The CDR3 DNA follows: TGTGCCAGTAGTATCCAATTAACCCCTTCCTACGAGCAGTACTTC. This sequence encodes CASSIQLTPSYEQYF.

The chain combines TRBV27 with TRBJ2-5; the D is unclear. CDR1 is MNHEY and CDR2 is SMNVEV in the germline V gene (reference sequence). V lost 11 bases, J lost 7 bases, and 14 bases lay in between. This CDR3 is 11 amino acids long. CDR3 nucleotides: TGTGCCGACCTAGGGCCCGGGACCCAGTACTTC. This gives the protein CADLGPGTQYF.

This clone was detected a few times. The rearrangement uses TRBV18 and TRBJ2-7; 9 bases map to TRBD1. The CDR3 is made up of 14 amino acids. Trimming cost V 3 bases and J 5 bases; bases outside gene matches: 5. Germline assignment: CDR1 KGHSH and CDR2 LQKENI. In DNA form, the CDR3 reads TGTGCCAGCTCACCCCGGGACAGGGCCCACGAGCAGTACTTC. Its protein is CASSPRDRAHEQYF.

The gene calls are TRBV10-3 and TRBJ2-3; D ambiguous. The V end was cut by 0 bases, the J end by 5 bases, with 0 bases between. Germline V gene lookup returns CDR1 ENHRY and CDR2 SYGVKD. The CDR3 has 11 residues. The CDR3 region has the DNA TGTGCCATCAGTGAGTCAGATACGCAGTATTTT. Translated: CAISESDTQYF.

Notes on this clone: The germline gene is not matched at one end of the junction; a read error may be the cause. This chain links TRBV28 with TRBJ2-1, with 8 bases aligning to TRBD2. The CDR3 loop spans 13 amino acids. From germline, CDR1 is MDHEN and CDR2 SYDVKM. The CDR3 reads CASSSHGRGDVIF. As DNA, the CDR3 is TGTGCCAGCAGTTCCCATGGGCGGGGGGACGTGATCTTC. The variable domain in full, completed from reference TRBV28 and TRBJ2-1, reads DVKVTQSSRYLVKRTGEKVFLECVQDMDHENMFWYRQDPGLGLRLIYFSYDVKMKEKGDIPEGYSVSREKKERFSLILESASTNQTSMYLCASSSHGRGDVIFGPGTRLTVL.

The gene calls are TRBV9 and TRBJ2-3; D might be TRBD1 or TRBD2, each matching 6 bases. Trimming removed 6 bases from V and 2 bases from J, with 19 bases in between. CDR1 and CDR2 from the germline V gene are SGDLS and YYNGEE. CDR3 length equals 16 residues. CDR3 protein: CASTPEGGEHTDTQYF. CDR3 in DNA: TGTGCCAGCACCCCAGAGGGGGGAGAACACACAGATACGCAGTATTTT.

Here the CDR3 reads CASSLGGVGNEQYF. The CDR3, as DNA: TGTGCCAGCAGCTTGGGTGGGGTTGGCAACGAGCAGTACTTC. The chain carries TRBV5-6 and TRBJ2-7; unclear D gene. CDR3 length: 14 amino acids. CDR1 is SGHDT, CDR2 YYEEEE, per germline. V was trimmed by 0 bases and J by 5 bases, leaving 12 bases between them.

The gene calls are TRBV6-1 and TRBJ1-4; D is possibly TRBD1 (6 bases). The CDR3 totals 14 residues. The V gene lost 6 bases and the J gene lost 6 bases, with 14 bases spanning the gap. Germline V gene data show CDR1 as MNHNS and CDR2 as SASEGT. The CDR3 coding sequence is TGTGCCAGCAGCCCACGGGGGCGTGATGAAAAACTGTTTTTT. Translated, it gives CASSPRGRDEKLFF.

CDR3 loop: CASSSTPSGLYNEQFF. The CDR3 DNA reads TGTGCCAGCAGCTCGACCCCCTCGGGACTCTACAATGAGCAGTTCTTC. The V gene is TRBV7-2, the J gene TRBJ2-1; the D gene is possibly TRBD2 (6 bases). From germline, CDR1 is SGHTA and CDR2 FQGNSA. V was clipped by 4 bases and J by 3 bases, with 16 bases between them. CDR3 size: 16 residues. Supplemented by reference TRBV7-2 and TRBJ2-1, the full variable domain reads GAGVSQSPSNKVTEKGKDVELRCDPISGHTALYWYRQSLGQGLEFLIYFQGNSAPDKSGLPSDRFSAERTGGSVSTLTIQRTQQEDSAVYLCASSSTPSGLYNEQFFGPGTRLTVL.

The table lists this clone with a few counts. The V gene is TRBV14, the J gene TRBJ2-2; 12 nucleotides match TRBD2. From germline, CDR1 is SGHDN and CDR2 FVKESK. Trimming took 4 bases from V and 3 from J; bases not matched to a gene: 0. CDR3 length: 15 amino acids. As DNA, the CDR3 is TGTGCCAGCAGCCGACTAGCGGGAGACACCGGGGAGCTGTTTTTT. Encoded protein: CASSRLAGDTGELFF.

The chain recombines TRBV6-5 with TRBJ2-4, with D unresolved. Trimming removed 5 bases from V and 5 bases from J, with 4 bases in between. Germline V gene lookup returns CDR1 MNHEY and CDR2 SVGAGI. The CDR3 loop spans 11 amino acids. The CDR3 loop is CASSDQNIQYF. The CDR3 DNA sequence: TGTGCCAGCAGTGACCAAAACATTCAGTACTTC.

This clone was observed a single time. The chain joins TRBV27 to TRBJ2-7; 7 positions match TRBD1. The CDR3 covers 13 residues. Germline trimming cut 2 bases from V and 3 bases from J; bases unmatched to any gene: 1. The germline gives CDR1 MNHEY, CDR2 SMNVEV (reference sequence). The CDR3 sequence is CASSLPGGYEQYF. The CDR3 nucleotides read TGTGCCAGCAGTTTACCAGGGGGCTACGAGCAGTACTTC.

This sequence joins TRBV30 and TRBJ2-2, with no clear D. The CDR3 length is 14 residues. The germline V gene encodes CDR1 GTSNPN and CDR2 SVGIG (reference sequence). The V gene lost 0 bases and the J gene lost 4 bases, with 9 bases spanning the gap. The DNA of the CDR3 is TGTGCCTGGAGTGTCGCTGACCCCACCGGGGAGCTGTTTTTT. Translated, it gives CAWSVADPTGELFF.

This clone occurred a few times. CDR3 sequence reads: CASRQGGPYEQYF. In DNA, the CDR3 is TGTGCCAGCAGGCAGGGAGGACCCTACGAGCAGTACTTC. The chain joins TRBV2 to TRBJ2-7; D perhaps matches TRBD2 (6 bases). The length of the CDR3 is 13 residues. Trimming removed 6 bases at V and 2 bases at J, with 11 bases between. The germline CDR1 and CDR2 sequences are SNHLY and FYNNEI.

Here the CDR3 DNA reads TGTGCCAGCAGTGAAGGGACAGGGGGCAGGTTTGGGGAGCTGTTTTTT. Translated, it gives CASSEGTGGRFGELFF. The rearrangement uses TRBV2 and TRBJ2-2, with 11 bases fitting TRBD1. Germline CDR1 is SNHLY and CDR2 is FYNNEI. The CDR3 contains 16 residues. Trimming cost V 1 base and J 8 bases; bases outside gene matches: 6.

The genes are TRBV27 and TRBJ2-7; D call uncertain. The germline V and J ends were trimmed by 6 bases and 2 bases, with 14 bases remaining between them. The CDR3 length is 14 residues. The V gene's germline CDR1 is MNHEY and CDR2 SMNVEV (reference sequence). The CDR3 coding sequence is TGTGCCAGCAGATCGGTCCCAGGAGCCTACGAGCAGTACTTC. As protein: CASRSVPGAYEQYF.

This clone was observed a single time. DNA for the CDR3: TGTGCCAGCAGGTATCTAGCGGGAGATGGAGAGACCCAGTACTTC. The encoded protein is CASRYLAGDGETQYF. The rearrangement uses TRBV6-5 and TRBJ2-5, with 10 bases aligning to TRBD2. Trimming at V came to 6 bases and at J to 4 bases, leaving 8 bases not matched to a gene. CDR1 and CDR2 from the germline V gene are MNHEY and SVGAGI. This CDR3 spans 15 amino acids.

This clone was counted only a few times. V is TRBV19 and J is TRBJ2-5; 9 bases are shared with TRBD2. The CDR3 sequence is 15 residues long. The germline CDR1 and CDR2 sequences are LNHDA and SQIVND (reference sequence). Unmatched junction bases numbered 3, after V lost 3 bases and J lost 1 base. The CDR3 DNA reads TGTGCCAGTAGTATCAGCGGGAGGTCCCAAGAGACCCAGTACTTC. Protein product: CASSISGRSQETQYF.